This T cell receptor beta chain came from a study of early T cells in non-severe SARS-CoV-2 infection. Study-level background: Alpha and beta chains were unpaired, from unsorted whole-blood bulk RNA.

Study-wide findings and caveats: Anti-spike CD8 specificities were favored by VDJdb matching, whose results missed private and CD4 specificities.

V was pared by 4 bases and J by 4 bases, with 6 bases of the junction left unmatched. In germline, CDR1 is SGHNT, CDR2 YYREEE (reference sequence). There are 15 residues in the CDR3. Researchers tagged individual cDNA molecules with unique molecular identifiers. In TCRdb, the 5' RACE reads were re-called with MiXCR into one record per CDR3 protein. The profile shows about 48,000 distinct CDR3 sequences, approximately 8.1% of them singletons. This clonotype has ten or more counts. Its cognate antigen is unknown. The sample consisted of whole blood. The rearrangement uses TRBV5-4 and TRBJ2-2; TRBD1 matches 8 bases. This clonotype originated in an adult who was a healthcare worker with PCR-confirmed SARS-CoV-2 infection or an uninfected control (not recorded which). CDR3 sequence (DNA): TGTGCCAGCAGCATAGGACAGGGTTTCACCGGGGAGCTGTTTTTT. The encoded protein is CASSIGQGFTGELFF.